This T cell receptor beta chain was captured in a study of shared clonotypes between healthy human individuals. In the naive CD8 group, cells lacked CD45RO and were positively selected for CCR7, so terminally differentiated effector memory CD45RA+ cells were left out. The repertoire was sequenced with immunoSEQ multiplex PCR; TCRdb's copy has only in-frame clones and lacks some. Among around 1.9 million clones listed, roughly 95% were seen once. This CDR3 comprises 15 residues. Germline lookup yields CDR1 SGHRS and CDR2 YFSETQ. V shed 0 bases and J shed 5 bases, with 14 bases lying between them. Study observations and caveats: Sampling covered nothing but blood. Tissue TCR repertoires likely differ from those found in blood.

This clone was seen only once. Its target is not known. The source material was naive CD8+ T cells from PBMCs. This receptor was obtained from a man aged 18 to 29 in good health. Some clones in this sample may be carry-over from other donors' samples. V gene TRBV5-1 combines with J gene TRBJ2-5; D call uncertain. CDR3 nucleotide sequence: TGCGCCAGCAGCTTGGACGGCCCGTTTGCGGAGACCCAGTACTTC. It yields the protein CASSLDGPFAETQYF.